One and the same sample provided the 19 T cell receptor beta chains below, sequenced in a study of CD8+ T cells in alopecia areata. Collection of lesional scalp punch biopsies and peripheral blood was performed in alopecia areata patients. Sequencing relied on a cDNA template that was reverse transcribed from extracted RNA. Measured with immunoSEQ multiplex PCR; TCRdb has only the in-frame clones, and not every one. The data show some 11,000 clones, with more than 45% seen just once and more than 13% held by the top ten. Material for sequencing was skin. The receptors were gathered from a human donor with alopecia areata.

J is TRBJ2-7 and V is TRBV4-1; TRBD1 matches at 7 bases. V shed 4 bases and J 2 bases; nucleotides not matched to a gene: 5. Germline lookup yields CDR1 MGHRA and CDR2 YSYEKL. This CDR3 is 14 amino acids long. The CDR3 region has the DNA TGCGCCAGCAGCCCCCATGACAGGGCCTACGAGCAGTACTTC. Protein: CASSPHDRAYEQYF.

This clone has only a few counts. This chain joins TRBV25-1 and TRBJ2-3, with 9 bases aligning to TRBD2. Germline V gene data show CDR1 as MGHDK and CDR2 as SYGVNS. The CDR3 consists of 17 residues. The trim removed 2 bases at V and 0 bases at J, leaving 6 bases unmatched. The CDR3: CASSEVLAGMSTDTQYF. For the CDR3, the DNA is TGTGCCAGCAGTGAAGTCCTAGCGGGAATGAGCACAGATACGCAGTATTTT.

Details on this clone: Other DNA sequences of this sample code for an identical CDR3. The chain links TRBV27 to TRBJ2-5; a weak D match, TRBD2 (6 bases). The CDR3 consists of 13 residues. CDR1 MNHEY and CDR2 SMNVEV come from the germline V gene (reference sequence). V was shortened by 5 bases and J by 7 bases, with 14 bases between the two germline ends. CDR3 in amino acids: CASSLFRGGTQYF. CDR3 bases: TGTGCCAGCAGTCTATTTCGGGGAGGGACCCAGTACTTC.

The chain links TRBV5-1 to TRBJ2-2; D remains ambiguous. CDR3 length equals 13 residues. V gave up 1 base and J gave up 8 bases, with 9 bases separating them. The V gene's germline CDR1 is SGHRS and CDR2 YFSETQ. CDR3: CASSLYEEGELFF. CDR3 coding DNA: TGCGCCAGCAGCTTGTACGAGGAGGGGGAGCTGTTTTTT.

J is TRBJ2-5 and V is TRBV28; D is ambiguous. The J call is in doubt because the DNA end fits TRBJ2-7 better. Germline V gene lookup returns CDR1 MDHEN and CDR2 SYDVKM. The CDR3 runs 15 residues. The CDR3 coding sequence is TGTGCCACCCTGGGTGAGGCAGGACGGTCCTACGAGCAGTACTTC. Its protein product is CATLGEAGRSYEQYF.

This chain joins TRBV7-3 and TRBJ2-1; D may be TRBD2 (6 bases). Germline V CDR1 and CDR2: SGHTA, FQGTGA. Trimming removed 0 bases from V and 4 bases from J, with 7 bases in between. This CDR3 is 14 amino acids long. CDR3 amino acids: CASSLTGGYNEQFF. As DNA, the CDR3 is TGTGCCAGCAGCTTAACGGGGGGTTACAATGAGCAGTTCTTC.

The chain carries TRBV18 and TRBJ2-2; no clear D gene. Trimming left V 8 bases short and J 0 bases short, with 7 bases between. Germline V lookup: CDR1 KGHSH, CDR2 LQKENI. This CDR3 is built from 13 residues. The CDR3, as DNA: TGTGCCAGCCGCCAAACGAACACCGGGGAGCTGTTTTTT. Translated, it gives CASRQTNTGELFF.

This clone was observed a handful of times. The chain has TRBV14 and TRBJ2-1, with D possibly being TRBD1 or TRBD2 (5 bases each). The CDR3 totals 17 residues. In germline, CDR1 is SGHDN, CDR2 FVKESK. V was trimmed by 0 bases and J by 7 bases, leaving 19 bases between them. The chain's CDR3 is CASSQDRTGLGGNEQFF. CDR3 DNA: TGTGCCAGCAGCCAAGATCGAACCGGTCTTGGGGGAAATGAGCAGTTCTTC.

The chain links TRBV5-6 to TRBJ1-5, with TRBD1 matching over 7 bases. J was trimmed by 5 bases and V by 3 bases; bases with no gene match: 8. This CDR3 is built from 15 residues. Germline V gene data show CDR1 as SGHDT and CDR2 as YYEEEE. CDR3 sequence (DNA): TGTGCCAGCAGCTACGGTGCAGGGGGTCATCAGCCCCAGCATTTT. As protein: CASSYGAGGHQPQHF.

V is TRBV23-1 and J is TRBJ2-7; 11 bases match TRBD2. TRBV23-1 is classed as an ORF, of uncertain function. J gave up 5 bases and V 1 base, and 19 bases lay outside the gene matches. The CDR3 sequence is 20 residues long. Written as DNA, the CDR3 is TGCGCCAGCAGTCAATGGAGAGTGGGACTAGCGGCCCGTCTAGGGGACGAGCAGTACTTC. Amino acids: CASSQWRVGLAARLGDEQYF.

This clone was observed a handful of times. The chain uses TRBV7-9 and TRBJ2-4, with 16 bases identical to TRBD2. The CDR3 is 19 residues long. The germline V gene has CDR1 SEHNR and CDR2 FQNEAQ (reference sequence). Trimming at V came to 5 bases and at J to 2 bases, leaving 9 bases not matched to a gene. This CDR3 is CASSLSGLAGGRTKNIQYF. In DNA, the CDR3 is TGTGCCAGCAGCCTCTCGGGACTAGCGGGGGGGCGAACCAAAAACATTCAGTACTTC. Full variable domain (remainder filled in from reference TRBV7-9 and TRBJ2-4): DTGVSQNPRHKITKRGQNVTFRCDPISEHNRLYWYRQTLGQGPEFLTYFQNEAQLEKSRLLSDRFSAERPKGSFSTLEIQRTEQGDSAMYLCASSLSGLAGGRTKNIQYFGAGTRLSVL.

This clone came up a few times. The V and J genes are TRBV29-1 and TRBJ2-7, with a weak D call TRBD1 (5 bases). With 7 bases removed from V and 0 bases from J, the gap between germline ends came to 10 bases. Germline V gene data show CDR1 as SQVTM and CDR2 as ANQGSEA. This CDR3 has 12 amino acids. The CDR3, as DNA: TGCAGCGCTAGACAGAGCTCCTACGAGCAGTACTTC. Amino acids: CSARQSSYEQYF.

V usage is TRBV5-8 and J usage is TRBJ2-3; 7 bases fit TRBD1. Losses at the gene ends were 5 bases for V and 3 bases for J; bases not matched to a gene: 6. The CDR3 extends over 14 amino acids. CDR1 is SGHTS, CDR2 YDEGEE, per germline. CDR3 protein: CASRLRGRTDTQYF. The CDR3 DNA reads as TGTGCCAGCAGATTGAGGGGGCGGACAGATACGCAGTATTTT.

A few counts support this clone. CDR3 in amino acids: CASSLMPGRREYNEQFF. The CDR3 DNA reads as TGCGCCAGCAGCTTGATGCCGGGGCGGAGGGAATACAATGAGCAGTTCTTC. The chain is built from TRBV5-1 and TRBJ2-1, with a possible D match to TRBD2 (6 bases). Looked up from germline, CDR1 is SGHRS and CDR2 is YFSETQ. The ends were cut back, 1 base at V and 4 bases at J, with 18 bases in the middle. The CDR3 loop spans 17 amino acids.

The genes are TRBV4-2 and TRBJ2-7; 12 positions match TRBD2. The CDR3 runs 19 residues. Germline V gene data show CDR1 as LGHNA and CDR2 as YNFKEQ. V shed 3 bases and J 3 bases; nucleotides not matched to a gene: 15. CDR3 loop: CASSHAGASGGVGFYEQYF. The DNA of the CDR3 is TGTGCCAGCAGCCATGCCGGGGCTAGCGGGGGGGTAGGGTTCTACGAGCAGTACTTC.

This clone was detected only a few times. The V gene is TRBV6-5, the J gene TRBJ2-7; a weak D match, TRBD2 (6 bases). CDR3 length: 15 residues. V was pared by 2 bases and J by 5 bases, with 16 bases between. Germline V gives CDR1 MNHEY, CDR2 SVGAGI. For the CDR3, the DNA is TGTGCCAGCAGTTACGGGGGGACGGGAGCCAACGAGCAGTACTTC. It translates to CASSYGGTGANEQYF.

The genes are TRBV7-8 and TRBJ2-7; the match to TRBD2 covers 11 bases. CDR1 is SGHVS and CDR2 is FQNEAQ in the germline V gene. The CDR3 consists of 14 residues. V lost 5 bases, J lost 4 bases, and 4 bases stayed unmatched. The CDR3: CASSLVAGGYEQYF. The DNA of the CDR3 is TGTGCCAGCAGCCTGGTAGCGGGAGGGTACGAGCAGTACTTC.

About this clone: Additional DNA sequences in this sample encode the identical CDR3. This CDR3 reads CASSIGLSTDTQYF. CDR3 DNA: TGTGCCAGTAGTATAGGTCTAAGCACAGATACGCAGTATTTT. The V gene is TRBV19, the J gene TRBJ2-3, with D unclear. This CDR3 has 14 residues. Trimming removed 1 base from V and 0 bases from J, with 5 bases in between. Germline values: CDR1 LNHDA, CDR2 SQIVND (reference sequence). Drawing the rest from reference TRBV19 and TRBJ2-3, the complete variable domain is DGGITQSPKYLFRKEGQNVTLSCEQNLNHDAMYWYRQDPGQGLRLIYYSQIVNDFQKGDIAEGYSVSREKKESFPLTVTSAQKNPTAFYLCASSIGLSTDTQYFGPGTRLTVL.

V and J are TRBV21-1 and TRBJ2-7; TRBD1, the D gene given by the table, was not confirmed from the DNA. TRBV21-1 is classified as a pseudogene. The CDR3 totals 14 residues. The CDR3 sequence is CASPRPQESYEQYF. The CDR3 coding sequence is TGTGCCAGTCCACGCCCCCAGGAATCCTACGAGCAGTACTTC.